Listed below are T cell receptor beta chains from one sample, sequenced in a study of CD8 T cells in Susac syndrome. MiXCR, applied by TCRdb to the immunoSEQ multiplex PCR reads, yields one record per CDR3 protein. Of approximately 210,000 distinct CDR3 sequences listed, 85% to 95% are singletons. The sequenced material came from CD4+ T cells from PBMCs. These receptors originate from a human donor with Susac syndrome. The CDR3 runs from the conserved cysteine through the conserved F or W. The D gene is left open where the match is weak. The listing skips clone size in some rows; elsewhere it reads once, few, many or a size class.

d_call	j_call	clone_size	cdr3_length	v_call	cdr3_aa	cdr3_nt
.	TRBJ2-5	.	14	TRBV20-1	CSASGQGVLETQYF	TGCAGTGCTAGCGGGCAGGGAGTTCTCGAGACCCAGTACTTC
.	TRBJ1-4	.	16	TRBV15	CATKFGEPRGNEKLFF	TGTGCCACCAAATTCGGCGAGCCCCGGGGGAATGAAAAACTGTTTTTT
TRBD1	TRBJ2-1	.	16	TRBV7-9	CASSPSRDRQSNEQFF	TGTGCCAGCAGCCCGTCTCGGGACAGGCAGTCGAATGAGCAGTTCTTC
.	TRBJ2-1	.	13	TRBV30	CAMPRSSYNEQFF	TGTGCCATGCCCCGAAGCTCCTACAATGAGCAGTTCTTC
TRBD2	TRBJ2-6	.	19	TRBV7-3	CASSQYGLAGDSGANVLTF	TGTGCCAGCAGCCAGTATGGACTAGCGGGGGACTCTGGGGCCAACGTCCTGACTTTC
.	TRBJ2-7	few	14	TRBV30	CAWSVQGITYEQYF	TGTGCCTGGAGTGTTCAGGGAATTACCTACGAGCAGTACTTC
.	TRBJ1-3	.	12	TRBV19	CASRTSGNTIYF	TGTGCCAGTAGGACATCTGGAAACACCATATATTTT
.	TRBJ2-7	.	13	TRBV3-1	CASSQLYDGEQYF	TGTGCCAGCAGCCAACTCTACGACGGGGAGCAGTACTTC
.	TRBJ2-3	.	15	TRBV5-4	CASSLWIGSTDTQYF	TGTGCCAGCAGCTTGTGGATTGGGAGCACAGATACGCAGTATTTT
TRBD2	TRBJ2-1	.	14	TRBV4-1	CASSQGLAGYGQFF	TGCGCCAGCAGCCAAGGACTAGCGGGTTACGGGCAGTTCTTC
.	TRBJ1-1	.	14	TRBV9	CASSVDLQNTEAFF	TGTGCCAGCAGCGTAGACCTTCAGAACACTGAAGCTTTCTTT
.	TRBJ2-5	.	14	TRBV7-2	CASSLRASQETQYF	TGTGCCAGCAGCTTACGGGCGTCCCAAGAGACCCAGTACTTC
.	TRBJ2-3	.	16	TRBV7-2	CASSPRTEISTDTQYF	TGTGCCAGCAGCCCTCGGACAGAGATAAGCACAGATACGCAGTATTTT
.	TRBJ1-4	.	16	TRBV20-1	CSAQSGGSAINEKLFF	TGCAGTGCTCAGTCGGGGGGCTCGGCAATTAATGAAAAACTGTTTTTT
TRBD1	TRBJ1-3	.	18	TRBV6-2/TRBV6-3	CASRPRQGSSRAGNTIYF	TGTGCCAGCAGACCCCGACAGGGATCGAGTCGCGCTGGAAACACCATATATTTT
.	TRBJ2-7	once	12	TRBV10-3	CAIKDSLYEQYF	TGTGCCATCAAGGACAGTCTCTACGAGCAGTACTTC
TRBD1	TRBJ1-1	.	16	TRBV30	CAWSVRGDRRNTEAFF	TGTGCCTGGAGTGTACGGGGGGACAGGAGGAACACTGAAGCTTTCTTT
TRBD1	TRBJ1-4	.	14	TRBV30	CAWSVKGAPEKLFF	TGTGCCTGGAGTGTAAAGGGGGCCCCTGAAAAACTGTTTTTT
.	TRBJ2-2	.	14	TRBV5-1	CASKGQTNTGELFF	TGCGCCAGCAAGGGGCAGACAAACACCGGGGAGCTGTTTTTT
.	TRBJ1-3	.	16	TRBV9	CASSVALTATGNTIYF	TGTGCCAGCAGCGTAGCTCTAACAGCTACGGGAAACACCATATATTTT
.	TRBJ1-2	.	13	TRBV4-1	CASSQTRVSGYTF	TGCGCCAGCAGCCAAACGAGGGTCTCTGGCTACACCTTC
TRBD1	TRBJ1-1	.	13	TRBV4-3	CASSYDRDTEAFF	TGCGCCAGCAGCTATGACAGGGACACTGAAGCTTTCTTT
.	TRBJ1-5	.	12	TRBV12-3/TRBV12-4	CASSQPYQPQHF	TGTGCCAGCAGTCAACCCTATCAGCCCCAGCATTTT
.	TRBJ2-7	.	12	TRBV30	CAWTAPNYEQYF	TGTGCCTGGACGGCCCCCAACTACGAGCAGTACTTC
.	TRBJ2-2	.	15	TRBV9	CASSVGTENTGELFF	TGTGCCAGCAGCGTAGGGACAGAAAACACCGGGGAGCTGTTTTTT
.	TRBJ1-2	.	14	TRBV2	CASSGAGADYGYTF	TGTGCCAGCAGTGGGGCTGGCGCAGACTATGGCTACACCTTC
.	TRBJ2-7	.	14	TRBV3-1	CASSQAQGGYEQYF	TGTGCCAGCAGCCAAGCACAGGGAGGCTACGAGCAGTACTTC
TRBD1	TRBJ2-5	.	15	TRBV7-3	CASSPGTGGYGTQYF	TGTGCCAGCAGCCCCGGGACAGGGGGGTATGGGACCCAGTACTTC
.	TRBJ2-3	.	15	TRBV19	CASSFAAGRTDTQYF	TGTGCCAGTAGTTTCGCCGCGGGGCGCACAGATACGCAGTATTTT
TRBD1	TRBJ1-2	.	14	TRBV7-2	CASSRGGTAYGYTF	TGTGCCAGCAGCCGGGGAGGGACAGCCTATGGCTACACCTTC
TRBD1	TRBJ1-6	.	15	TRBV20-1	CSASGTGGENSPLHF	TGCAGTGCATCCGGGACAGGGGGCGAAAATTCACCCCTCCACTTT
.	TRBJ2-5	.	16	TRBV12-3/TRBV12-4	CASSSGRDRDQETQYF	TGTGCCAGCAGTAGCGGGCGGGACAGAGACCAAGAGACCCAGTACTTC
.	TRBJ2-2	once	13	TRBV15	CATSRELAGELFF	TGTGCCACCAGCAGAGAATTGGCCGGGGAGCTGTTTTTT
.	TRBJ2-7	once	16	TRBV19	CASSRIVGEDSYEQYF	TGTGCCAGTAGTAGGATAGTAGGTGAGGACTCCTACGAGCAGTACTTC
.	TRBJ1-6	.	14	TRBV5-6	CASSPTAGDSPLHF	TGTGCCAGCAGCCCGACGGCGGGGGATTCACCCCTCCACTTT
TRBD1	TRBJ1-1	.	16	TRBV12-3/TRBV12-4	CASSSQDRDGDTEAFF	TGTGCCAGCAGTTCCCAGGACAGGGACGGGGACACTGAAGCTTTCTTT
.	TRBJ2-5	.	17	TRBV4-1	CASSQDRTLGAQETQYF	TGCGCCAGCAGCCAAGATAGGACGCTGGGGGCCCAAGAGACCCAGTACTTC
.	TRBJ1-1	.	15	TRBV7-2	CASSLAGRGNTEAFF	TGTGCCAGCAGCTTAGCAGGGCGCGGGAACACTGAAGCTTTCTTT
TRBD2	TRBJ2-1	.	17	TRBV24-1	CATSDPGTSGAYNEQFF	TGTGCCACCAGTGATCCCGGGACTAGCGGGGCCTACAATGAGCAGTTCTTC
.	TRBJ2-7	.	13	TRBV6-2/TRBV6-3	CASSYAGAYEQYF	TGTGCCAGCAGTTACGCAGGGGCCTACGAGCAGTACTTC
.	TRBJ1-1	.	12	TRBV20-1	CRVRDMNTEAFF	TGCAGAGTCAGGGACATGAACACTGAAGCTTTCTTT
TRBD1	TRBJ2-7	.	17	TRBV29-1	CSVGRGTGKLGALEQYF	TGCAGCGTTGGCCGGGGGACAGGGAAGCTCGGGGCGTTAGAGCAGTACTTC
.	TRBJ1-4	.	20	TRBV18	CASSSPQFPGQWWTNEKLFF	TGTGCCAGCTCATCCCCACAGTTCCCGGGGCAGTGGTGGACTAATGAAAAACTGTTTTTT
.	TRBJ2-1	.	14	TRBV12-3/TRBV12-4	CASTVTGRGNEQFF	TGTGCCAGCACCGTGACTGGACGTGGCAATGAGCAGTTCTTC
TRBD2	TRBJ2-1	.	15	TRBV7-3	CASNQGLAGGNEQFF	TGTGCCAGCAACCAGGGACTAGCGGGGGGGAATGAGCAGTTCTTC
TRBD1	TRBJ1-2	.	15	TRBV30	CAWSVGQGAKWGYTF	TGTGCCTGGAGTGTCGGACAGGGCGCGAAGTGGGGCTACACCTTC
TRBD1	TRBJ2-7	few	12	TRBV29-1	CSAQTGHYEQYF	TGCAGCGCTCAGACAGGGCACTACGAGCAGTACTTC